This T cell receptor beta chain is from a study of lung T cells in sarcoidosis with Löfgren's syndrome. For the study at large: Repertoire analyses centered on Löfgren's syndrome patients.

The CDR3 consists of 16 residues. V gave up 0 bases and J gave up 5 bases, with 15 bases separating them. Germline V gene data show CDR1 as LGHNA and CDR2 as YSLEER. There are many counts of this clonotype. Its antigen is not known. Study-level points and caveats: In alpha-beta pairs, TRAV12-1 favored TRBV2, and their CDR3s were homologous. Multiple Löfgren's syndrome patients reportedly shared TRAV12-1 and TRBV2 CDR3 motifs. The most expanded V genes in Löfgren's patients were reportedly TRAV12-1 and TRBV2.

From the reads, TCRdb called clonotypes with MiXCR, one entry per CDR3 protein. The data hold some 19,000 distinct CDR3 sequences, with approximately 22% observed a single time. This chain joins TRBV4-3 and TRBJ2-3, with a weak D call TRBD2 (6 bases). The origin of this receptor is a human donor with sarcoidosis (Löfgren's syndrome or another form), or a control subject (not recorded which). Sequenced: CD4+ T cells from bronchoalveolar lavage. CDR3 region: CASSQDYGGAQDTQYF. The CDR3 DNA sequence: TGCGCCAGCAGCCAAGATTACGGGGGAGCTCAAGATACGCAGTATTTT.